This T cell receptor beta chain stems from a study of blood T cell repertoires in COVID-19 (dated by TCRdb to 2018 to 2020). Background on the whole study: The collaborator samples originated in the United States, Italy and Spain and spanned the acute and convalescent phases of COVID-19. The prospective study material was composed of cDNA or gDNA derived from T cells, B-cell-depleted T cells, or PBMCs. Deeply sampled blood TCRbeta repertoires from subjects exposed to, actively infected with, or recovered from COVID-19 were included in the dataset. A freely available public database, intended as a resource for researchers studying the immune response to SARS-CoV-2, is where the repertoires were released. Samples came from the ongoing ImmuneRACE study (first 160 participants) plus 1,254 subjects from 6 global collaborators. Sample metadata almost always included a de-identified subject ID, COVID-19 status, age in years and sex. Where available, HLA class I and class II types were obtained from metadata supplied by the sample provider rather than from assay-based typing.

Participants in the prospective study were enrolled through a virtual design, were aged roughly 18 to 100 years, and lived in 24 United States geographic areas. Cohort assignment in the prospective study relied on participant-reported clinical history from a screening survey and a study questionnaire. Recovered participants in ImmuneRACE Cohort 3 were defined by two consecutive negative NP/OP PCR tests, clearance by a healthcare professional, or resolution of symptoms. In the prospective study, whole blood, serum and a nasopharyngeal or oropharyngeal swab were collected from each participant by mobile phlebotomists. Prospective study participants could optionally give additional blood draws and questionnaires over an approximately 2-month period. Before DNA extraction, prospective study blood samples were shipped either frozen or at room temperature. The CDR3 has 19 amino acids, counting the end cysteine and phenylalanine. The kept DNA is CDR3 alone, 57 bases in frame from the first base. The germline V gene specifies SGHAT as CDR1 and FQNNGV as CDR2. After removal of 5 bases from V and 1 base from J, the junction retains 15 bases not matched to a gene.

As concerns this clone: It lacks a known antigen. Base qualities are not at hand, and no much larger clone is one base apart.

Broad study findings and their caveats: The amount of clinical and demographic metadata varied by source and participant and was provided uncurated.

TCRbeta CDR3 regions were amplified from genomic DNA by means of the immunoSEQ Assay, a bias-controlled multiplex PCR. The paper's processing steps were these. The number of nucleated cells in each sample was estimated by amplification of reference gene primers within the assay. To quantify the absolute abundance of each unique TCRbeta CDR3 rearrangement, sequence reads were collapsed and filtered. For each sample, productive Simpson clonality was calculated as the square root of Simpson's diversity index over productive rearrangements. The clones in this table, taken by TCRdb from immuneACCESS, are in-frame only. Not every clone is retained; where verified, under half of the shortfall comes from an unresolved V gene, and the cause of the rest is unknown. The V and J calls and clone size are taken from that table; D and trimming were inferred from the DNA. The sample yields around 330,000 clones; 89% were counted once. The ten largest clones take up 4.5% to 5.5% of the sample.

This receptor chain uses TRBV11-2 and TRBJ2-5; 11 junctional bases match TRBD2. The receptor was isolated from a man in his sixties who had recovered from COVID-19. The specimen sequenced was PBMCs or T cells enriched from blood (not recorded which). The bases are TGTGCCAGCAGCCGAGGGACTAGCGGTTTTAAGGGGAGCCAAGAGACCCAGTACTTC. Its protein product is CASSRGTSGFKGSQETQYF.